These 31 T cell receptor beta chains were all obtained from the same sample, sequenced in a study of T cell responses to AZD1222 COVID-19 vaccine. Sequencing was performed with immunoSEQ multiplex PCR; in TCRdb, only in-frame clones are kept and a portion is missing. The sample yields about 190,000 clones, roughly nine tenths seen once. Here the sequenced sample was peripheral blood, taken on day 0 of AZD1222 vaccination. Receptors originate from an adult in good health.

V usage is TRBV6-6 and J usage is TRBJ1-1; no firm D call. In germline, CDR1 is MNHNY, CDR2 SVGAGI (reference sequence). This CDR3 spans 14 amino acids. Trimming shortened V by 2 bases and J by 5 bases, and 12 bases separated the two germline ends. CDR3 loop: CASSYVRSGTEAFF. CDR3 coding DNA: TGTGCCAGCAGTTACGTCAGGTCGGGGACTGAAGCTTTCTTT.

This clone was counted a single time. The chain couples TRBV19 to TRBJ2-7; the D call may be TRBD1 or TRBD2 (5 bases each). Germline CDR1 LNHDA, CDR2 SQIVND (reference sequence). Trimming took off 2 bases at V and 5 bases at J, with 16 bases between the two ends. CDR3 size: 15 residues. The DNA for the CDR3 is TGTGCCAGTAGTATATCCCCCGGGCAGGGAGACGAGCAGTACTTC. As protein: CASSISPGQGDEQYF.

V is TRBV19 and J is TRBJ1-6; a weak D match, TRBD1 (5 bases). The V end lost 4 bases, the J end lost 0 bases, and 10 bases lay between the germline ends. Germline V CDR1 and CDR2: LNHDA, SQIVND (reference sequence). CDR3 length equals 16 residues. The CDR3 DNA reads TGTGCCAGTAGTAAGGGGATGAGCTCCTATAATTCACCCCTCCACTTT. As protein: CASSKGMSSYNSPLHF. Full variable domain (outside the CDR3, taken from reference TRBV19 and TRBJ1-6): DGGITQSPKYLFRKEGQNVTLSCEQNLNHDAMYWYRQDPGQGLRLIYYSQIVNDFQKGDIAEGYSVSREKKESFPLTVTSAQKNPTAFYLCASSKGMSSYNSPLHFGNGTRLTVT.

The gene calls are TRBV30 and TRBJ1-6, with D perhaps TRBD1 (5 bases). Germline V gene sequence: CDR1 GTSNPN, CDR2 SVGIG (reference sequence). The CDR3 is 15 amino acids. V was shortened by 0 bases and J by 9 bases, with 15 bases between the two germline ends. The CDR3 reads CAWSVSNGDGSPLHF. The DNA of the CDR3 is TGTGCCTGGAGTGTCAGCAACGGGGACGGTTCACCCCTCCACTTT.

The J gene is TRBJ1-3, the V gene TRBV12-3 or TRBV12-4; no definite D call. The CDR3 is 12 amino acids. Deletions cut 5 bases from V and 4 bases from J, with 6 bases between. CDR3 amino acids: CASSPRGNTIYF. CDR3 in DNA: TGTGCCAGCAGTCCGCGAGGAAACACCATATATTTT.

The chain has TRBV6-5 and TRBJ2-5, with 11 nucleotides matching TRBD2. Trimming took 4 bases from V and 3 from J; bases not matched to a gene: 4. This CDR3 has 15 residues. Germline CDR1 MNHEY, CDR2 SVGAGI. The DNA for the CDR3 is TGTGCCAGCAGTTTTAGCGGGGGGGACAAAGAGACCCAGTACTTC. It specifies CASSFSGGDKETQYF.

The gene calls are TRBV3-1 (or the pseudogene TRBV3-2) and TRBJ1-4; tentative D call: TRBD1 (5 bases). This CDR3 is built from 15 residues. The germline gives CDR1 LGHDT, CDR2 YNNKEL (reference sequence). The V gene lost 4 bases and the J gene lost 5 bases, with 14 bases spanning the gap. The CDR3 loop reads CASSLTVGGNEKLFF. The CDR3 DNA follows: TGTGCCAGCAGCCTGACAGTCGGTGGCAATGAAAAACTGTTTTTT.

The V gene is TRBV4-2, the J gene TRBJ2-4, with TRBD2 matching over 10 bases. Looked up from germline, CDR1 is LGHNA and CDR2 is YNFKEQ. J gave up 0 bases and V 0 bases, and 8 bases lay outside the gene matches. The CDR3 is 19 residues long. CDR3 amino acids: CASSQEASGGVKAKNIQYF. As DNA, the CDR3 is TGTGCCAGCAGCCAAGAGGCTAGCGGGGGCGTGAAAGCCAAAAACATTCAGTACTTC.

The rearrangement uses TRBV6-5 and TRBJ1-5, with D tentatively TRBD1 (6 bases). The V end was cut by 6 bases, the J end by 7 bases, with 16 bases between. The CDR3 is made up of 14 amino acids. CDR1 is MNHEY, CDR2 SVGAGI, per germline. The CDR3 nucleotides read TGTGCCAGCAGCCAGACAGGTCGCGAGCAGCCCCAGCATTTT. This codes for CASSQTGREQPQHF.

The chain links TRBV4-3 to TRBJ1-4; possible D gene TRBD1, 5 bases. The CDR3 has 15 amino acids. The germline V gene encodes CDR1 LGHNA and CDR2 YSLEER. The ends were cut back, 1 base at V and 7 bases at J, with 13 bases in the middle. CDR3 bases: TGCGCCAGCAGCCAAGTTTCTGGGGGTAGTGAAAAACTGTTTTTT. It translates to CASSQVSGGSEKLFF.

CDR3 sequence reads: CASSIQVNSPLHF. Written as DNA, the CDR3 is TGTGCCAGTAGTATCCAAGTTAATTCACCCCTCCACTTT. V usage is TRBV19 and J usage is TRBJ1-6; D is undetermined. V dropped 3 bases and J dropped 6 bases, with 6 bases sitting between them. Germline V gene lookup returns CDR1 LNHDA and CDR2 SQIVND (reference sequence). The CDR3 loop spans 13 amino acids.

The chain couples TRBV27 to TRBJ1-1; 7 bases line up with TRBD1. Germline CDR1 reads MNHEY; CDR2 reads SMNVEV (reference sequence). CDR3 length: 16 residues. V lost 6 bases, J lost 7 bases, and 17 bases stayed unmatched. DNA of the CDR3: TGTGCCAGCAGGGTGACCTCAGGACAGGTCAAGGGTGAAGCTTTCTTT. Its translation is CASRVTSGQVKGEAFF.

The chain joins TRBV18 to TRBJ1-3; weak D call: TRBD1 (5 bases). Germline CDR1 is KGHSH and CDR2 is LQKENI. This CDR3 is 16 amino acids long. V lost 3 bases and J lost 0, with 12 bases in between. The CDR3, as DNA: TGTGCCAGCTCACCGTCACAGGCCTCCTCTGGAAACACCATATATTTT. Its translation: CASSPSQASSGNTIYF.

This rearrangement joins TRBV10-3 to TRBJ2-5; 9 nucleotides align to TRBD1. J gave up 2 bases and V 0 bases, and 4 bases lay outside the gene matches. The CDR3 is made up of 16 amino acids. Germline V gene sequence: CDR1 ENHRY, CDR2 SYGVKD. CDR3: CAISESRDRAQETQYF. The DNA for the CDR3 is TGTGCCATCAGTGAGTCGAGGGACAGGGCACAAGAGACCCAGTACTTC.

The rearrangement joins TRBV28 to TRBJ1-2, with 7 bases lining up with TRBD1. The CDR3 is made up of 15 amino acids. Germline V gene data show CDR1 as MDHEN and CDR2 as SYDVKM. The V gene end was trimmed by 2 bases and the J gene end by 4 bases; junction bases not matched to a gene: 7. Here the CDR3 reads CASSLRGGGPYGYTF. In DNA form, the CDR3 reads TGTGCCAGCAGTTTACGAGGGGGCGGACCCTATGGCTACACCTTC.

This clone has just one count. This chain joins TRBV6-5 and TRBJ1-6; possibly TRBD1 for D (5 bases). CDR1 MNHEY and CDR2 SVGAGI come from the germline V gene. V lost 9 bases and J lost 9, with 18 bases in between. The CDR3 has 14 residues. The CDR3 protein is CASMTALNSSPLHF. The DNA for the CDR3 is TGTGCCAGTATGACAGCATTGAACAGTTCACCCCTCCACTTT.

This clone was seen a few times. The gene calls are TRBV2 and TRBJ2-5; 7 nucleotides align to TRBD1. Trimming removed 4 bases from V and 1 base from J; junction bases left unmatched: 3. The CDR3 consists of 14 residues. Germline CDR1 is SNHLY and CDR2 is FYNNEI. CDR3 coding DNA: TGTGCCAGCAGTGCCGACAGGGCCCAAGAGACCCAGTACTTC. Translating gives CASSADRAQETQYF.

For the CDR3, the DNA is TGTGCCAGCAGCTTGGTGGGTTCACCCCTCCACTTT. It yields the protein CASSLVGSPLHF. This sequence joins TRBV5-6 and TRBJ1-6; D gene uncertain. CDR3 length: 12 residues. Trimming cost V 0 bases and J 9 bases, with 4 bases left between them. Germline V CDR1 and CDR2: SGHDT, YYEEEE.

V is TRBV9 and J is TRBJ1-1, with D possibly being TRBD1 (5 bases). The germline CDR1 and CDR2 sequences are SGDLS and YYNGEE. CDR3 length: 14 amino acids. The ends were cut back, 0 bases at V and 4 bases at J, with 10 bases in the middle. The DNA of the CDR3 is TGTGCCAGCAGCGTAGATGGGGGGGGCACTGAAGCTTTCTTT. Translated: CASSVDGGGTEAFF.

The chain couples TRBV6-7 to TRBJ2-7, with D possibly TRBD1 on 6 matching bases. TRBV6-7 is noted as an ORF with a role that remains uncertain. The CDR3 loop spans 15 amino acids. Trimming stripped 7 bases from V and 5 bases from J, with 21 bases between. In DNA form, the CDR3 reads TGTGCCAGCACCAATCAGGACAGTCCAAGAAACGAGCAGTACGTC. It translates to CASTNQDSPRNEQYV.

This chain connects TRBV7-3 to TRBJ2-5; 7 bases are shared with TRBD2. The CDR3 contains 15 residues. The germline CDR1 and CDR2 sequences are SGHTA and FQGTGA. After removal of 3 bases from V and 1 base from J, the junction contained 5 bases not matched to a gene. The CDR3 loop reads CASSFGRGTQETQYF. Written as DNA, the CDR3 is TGTGCCAGCAGCTTCGGGCGGGGGACCCAAGAGACCCAGTACTTC.

The CDR3 DNA follows: TGTGCTTCTACGGGTGGAAACACCATATATTTT. Translated: CASTGGNTIYF. V and J are TRBV12-5 and TRBJ1-3; D is undetermined. CDR3 size: 11 residues. Per germline, CDR1 LGHNT and CDR2 FRNRAP. V lost 11 bases, J lost 3 bases, and 8 bases lay in between.

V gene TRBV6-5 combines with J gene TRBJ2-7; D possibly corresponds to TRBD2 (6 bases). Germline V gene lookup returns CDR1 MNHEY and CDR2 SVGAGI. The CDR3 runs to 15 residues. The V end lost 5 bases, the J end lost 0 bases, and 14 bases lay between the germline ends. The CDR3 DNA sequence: TGTGCCAGCAGTCCTGACGGGGAGGACTCCTACGAGCAGTACGTC. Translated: CASSPDGEDSYEQYV.

CDR3 loop: CASSPWGGSSNTEAFF. The CDR3 DNA is TGTGCCAGCAGCCCCTGGGGGGGCTCATCGAACACTGAAGCTTTCTTT. The chain uses TRBV9 and TRBJ1-1; D perhaps matches TRBD1 (6 bases). The CDR3 totals 16 residues. Between the trimmed V and J ends, which lost 4 bases and 1 base, there was a span of 17 bases. The germline V gene encodes CDR1 SGDLS and CDR2 YYNGEE.

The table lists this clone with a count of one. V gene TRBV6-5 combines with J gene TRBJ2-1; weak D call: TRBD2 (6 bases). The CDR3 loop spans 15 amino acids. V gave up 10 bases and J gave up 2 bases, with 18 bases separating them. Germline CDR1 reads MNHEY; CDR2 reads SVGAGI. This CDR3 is CATRRRDGTYNEQFF. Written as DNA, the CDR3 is TGTGCCACGAGACGGAGGGATGGGACCTACAATGAGCAGTTCTTC.

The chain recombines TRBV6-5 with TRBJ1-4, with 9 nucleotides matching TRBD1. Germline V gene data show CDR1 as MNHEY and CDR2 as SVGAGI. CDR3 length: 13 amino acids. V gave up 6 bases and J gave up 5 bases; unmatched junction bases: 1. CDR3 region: CASRQGANEKLFF. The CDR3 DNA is TGTGCCAGCAGACAGGGGGCGAATGAAAAACTGTTTTTT.

CDR3 sequence reads: CASSYATGGSYEQYV. CDR3 nucleotides: TGTGCCAGCAGCTACGCGACAGGGGGCTCCTACGAGCAGTACGTC. V and J are TRBV5-6 and TRBJ2-7; 9 nucleotides agree with TRBD1. J gave up 0 bases and V 3 bases, and 4 bases lay outside the gene matches. The CDR3 extends over 15 amino acids. Germline V gene sequence: CDR1 SGHDT, CDR2 YYEEEE.

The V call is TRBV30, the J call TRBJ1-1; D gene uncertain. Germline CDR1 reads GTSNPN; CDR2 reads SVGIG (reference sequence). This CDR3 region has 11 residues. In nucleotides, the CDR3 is TGTGGAAGCTTCGAGTCCACTGAAGCTTTCTTT. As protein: CGSFESTEAFF. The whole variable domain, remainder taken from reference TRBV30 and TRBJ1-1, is SQTIHQWPATLVQPVGSPLSLECTVEGTSNPNLYWYRQAAGRGLQLLFYSVGIGQISSEVPQNLSASRPQDRQFILSSKKLLLSDSGFYLCGSFESTEAFFGQGTRLTVV.

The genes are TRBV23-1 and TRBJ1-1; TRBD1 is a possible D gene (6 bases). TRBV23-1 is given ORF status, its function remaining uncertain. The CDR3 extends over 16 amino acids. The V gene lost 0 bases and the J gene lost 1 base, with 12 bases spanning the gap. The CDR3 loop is CASSQSRGAPNTEAFF. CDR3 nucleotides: TGCGCCAGCAGTCAATCGAGGGGGGCCCCGAACACTGAAGCTTTCTTT.

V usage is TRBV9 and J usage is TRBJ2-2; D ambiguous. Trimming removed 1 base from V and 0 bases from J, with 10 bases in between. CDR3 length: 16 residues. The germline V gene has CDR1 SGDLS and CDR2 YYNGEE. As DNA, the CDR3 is TGTGCCAGCAGCGTATATGCAGGAGCGAACACCGGGGAGCTGTTTTTT. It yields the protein CASSVYAGANTGELFF.

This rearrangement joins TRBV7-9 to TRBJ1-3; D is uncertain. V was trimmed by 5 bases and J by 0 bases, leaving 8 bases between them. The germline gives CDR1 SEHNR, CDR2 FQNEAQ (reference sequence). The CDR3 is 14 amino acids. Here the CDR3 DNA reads TGTGCCAGCAGCCCTCGGAACTCTGGAAACACCATATATTTT. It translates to CASSPRNSGNTIYF.